This TCR beta chain was sequenced in a study of regulatory T cells in long-lasting Graves disease. As to time point: newly diagnosed GD, antithyroid drugs for less than 3 months. Isolated PBMC RNA provided the starting material for the TCR library. In germline, CDR1 is SNHLY, CDR2 FYNNEI. The length of the CDR3 is 14 residues. Trimming took 5 bases from V and 3 from J, leaving 14 bases between them. The authors built TCR beta libraries using iRepertoire HTBI primers and Arm-PCR of CDR3 regions. TCRdb fed the multiplex PCR reads into MiXCR, producing one record per CDR3 protein. The sample has around 420,000 distinct CDR3 sequences, 15% seen once. This clonotype was counted ten times or more. These data were likewise used in another study, on T cells in Graves' hyperthyroidism and ophthalmopathy.

The receptor was isolated from a woman aged 40 to 49 with Graves disease. V and J are TRBV2 and TRBJ2-7; a possible D gene is TRBD1 (6 bases). The source was peripheral blood mononuclear cells (PBMCs), collected at new diagnosis, from a patient treated with antithyroid drugs. Here the CDR3 reads CASSPDKGVYEQYF. As DNA, the CDR3 is TGTGCCAGCAGTCCCGACAAGGGGGTCTACGAGCAGTACTTC.